This is a list of T cell receptor beta chains from one sample in a study of cytomegalovirus exposure and HLA in healthy donors. The data were produced by immunoSEQ multiplex PCR, yet TCRdb's version contains in-frame clones alone and is incomplete. This sample lists 65,000 to 95,000 clones; its ten largest clones have 1.3% to 1.5%. Sequencing was done on a sample of PBMCs. These receptor sequences come from a woman aged 60 to 75 in good health and CMV-seronegative. The CDR3 runs from the conserved cysteine through the conserved F or W. Fields, in order: D gene, J gene, V gene, CDR3 protein, CDR3 DNA. A D gene is named only where the DNA matches it firmly.

d_call: TRBD1; j_call: TRBJ1-3; v_call: TRBV28; cdr3_aa: CASSPRTGGNTIYF; cdr3_nt: TGTGCCAGCAGTCCCCGGACAGGTGGAAACACCATATATTTT
d_call: TRBD2; j_call: TRBJ2-7; v_call: TRBV4-3; cdr3_aa: CASSQDLSGRSYEQYF; cdr3_nt: TGCGCCAGCAGCCAAGATTTAAGCGGGAGGTCCTACGAGCAGTACTTC
d_call: TRBD2; j_call: TRBJ2-1; v_call: TRBV18; cdr3_aa: CASSLGLAGGNEQFF; cdr3_nt: TGTGCCAGCTCACTTGGACTAGCGGGAGGAAATGAGCAGTTCTTC
d_call: NA; j_call: TRBJ1-3; v_call: TRBV4-1; cdr3_aa: CASSRWGGSTSYSGNTIYF; cdr3_nt: TGCGCCAGCAGCCGGTGGGGGGGTAGTACCAGCTACTCTGGAAACACCATATATTTT
d_call: NA; j_call: TRBJ2-7; v_call: TRBV5-4; cdr3_aa: CASSLEQGFYEQYF; cdr3_nt: TGTGCCAGCAGCTTGGAACAGGGATTCTACGAGCAGTACTTC
d_call: NA; j_call: TRBJ1-1; v_call: TRBV27; cdr3_aa: CASSITGQLNTEAFF; cdr3_nt: TGTGCCAGCAGTATTACCGGACAGTTGAACACTGAAGCTTTCTTT
d_call: TRBD2; j_call: TRBJ2-7; v_call: TRBV18; cdr3_aa: CASSPPGVAGDEQYF; cdr3_nt: TGTGCCAGCTCACCACCGGGGGTAGCGGGAGACGAGCAGTACTTC
d_call: TRBD1; j_call: TRBJ1-5; v_call: TRBV7-8; cdr3_aa: CASSLSLGQGNQPQHF; cdr3_nt: TGTGCCAGCAGCTTATCTCTGGGACAGGGCAATCAGCCCCAGCATTTT
d_call: TRBD2; j_call: TRBJ2-5; v_call: TRBV7-7; cdr3_aa: CASSRTTSGRGETQYF; cdr3_nt: TGTGCTAGCAGCCGTACGACTAGCGGGAGAGGTGAGACCCAGTACTTC
d_call: NA; j_call: TRBJ2-7; v_call: TRBV15; cdr3_aa: CATSTLGQYEQYF; cdr3_nt: TGTGCCACCAGCACACTGGGGCAATACGAGCAGTACTTC
d_call: NA; j_call: TRBJ2-1; v_call: TRBV5-1; cdr3_aa: CASSEEGLYNEQFF; cdr3_nt: TGCGCCAGCAGCGAAGAGGGACTCTACAATGAGCAGTTCTTC
d_call: NA; j_call: TRBJ2-7; v_call: TRBV28; cdr3_aa: CATSSWGGVSYEQYF; cdr3_nt: TGTGCCACCTCCTCCTGGGGCGGGGTCTCCTACGAGCAGTACTTC
d_call: TRBD1; j_call: TRBJ2-7; v_call: TRBV11-2; cdr3_aa: CASSLDRGTGGSGEQYF; cdr3_nt: TGTGCCAGCAGCTTAGATCGGGGGACAGGGGGCTCCGGGGAGCAGTACTTC
d_call: TRBD1; j_call: TRBJ1-5; v_call: TRBV4-3; cdr3_aa: CASSQSRGLGQPQHF; cdr3_nt: TGCGCCAGCAGCCAAAGCAGGGGGCTTGGGCAGCCCCAGCATTTT
d_call: TRBD2; j_call: TRBJ2-5; v_call: TRBV5-4; cdr3_aa: CASSLASGSGGETQYF; cdr3_nt: TGTGCCAGCAGCCTAGCTAGCGGGAGTGGTGGAGAGACCCAGTACTTC
d_call: NA; j_call: TRBJ2-7; v_call: TRBV10-1; cdr3_aa: CASSAGSYEQYF; cdr3_nt: TGCGCCAGCAGTGCCGGGTCCTACGAGCAGTACTTC
d_call: TRBD1; j_call: TRBJ1-5; v_call: TRBV30; cdr3_aa: CAWSVSFSRQGRNQPQHF; cdr3_nt: TGTGCCTGGAGTGTATCGTTTTCGAGACAGGGCCGCAATCAGCCCCAGCATTTT
d_call: NA; j_call: TRBJ2-2; v_call: TRBV15; cdr3_aa: CATSRGQASTGELFF; cdr3_nt: TGTGCCACCAGCAGAGGGCAGGCCAGCACCGGGGAGCTGTTTTTT
d_call: NA; j_call: TRBJ1-4; v_call: TRBV18; cdr3_aa: CASSPPSEGQKLFF; cdr3_nt: TGTGCCAGCTCACCACCGAGTGAGGGCCAAAAACTGTTTTTT
d_call: NA; j_call: TRBJ2-7; v_call: TRBV19; cdr3_aa: CASSPAPSTSSYEQYF; cdr3_nt: TGTGCCAGTAGTCCTGCTCCTAGCACTAGCTCCTACGAGCAGTACTTC
d_call: TRBD1; j_call: TRBJ2-1; v_call: TRBV5-5; cdr3_aa: CASSWTGGFYNEQFF; cdr3_nt: TGTGCCAGCAGCTGGACAGGTGGATTCTACAATGAGCAGTTCTTC
d_call: TRBD2; j_call: TRBJ2-1; v_call: TRBV28; cdr3_aa: CASSPRLAAVKQFF; cdr3_nt: TGTGCCAGCAGTCCCCGACTAGCGGCCGTGAAGCAGTTCTTC
d_call: TRBD1; j_call: TRBJ2-7; v_call: TRBV10-3; cdr3_aa: CALRTPDRYEQYF; cdr3_nt: TGTGCCTTAAGAACCCCGGACAGGTACGAGCAGTACTTC
d_call: NA; j_call: TRBJ2-5; v_call: TRBV28; cdr3_aa: CASSVVQGLRETQYF; cdr3_nt: TGTGCCAGCAGTGTTGTTCAGGGGCTCAGGGAGACCCAGTACTTC
d_call: TRBD1; j_call: TRBJ1-2; v_call: TRBV18; cdr3_aa: CASSPGQGLYTF; cdr3_nt: TGTGCCAGCTCACCGGGACAGGGACTCTACACCTTC
d_call: NA; j_call: TRBJ2-7; v_call: TRBV29-1; cdr3_aa: CSAGGRGKEQYF; cdr3_nt: TGCAGCGCCGGGGGCAGGGGGAAAGAGCAGTACTTC
d_call: TRBD1; j_call: TRBJ1-2; v_call: TRBV5-4; cdr3_aa: CASSNGDRANYGYTF; cdr3_nt: TGTGCCAGCAGCAACGGGGACAGAGCTAACTATGGCTACACCTTC
d_call: TRBD2; j_call: TRBJ2-7; v_call: TRBV10-3; cdr3_aa: CAISDGSSGSEQYF; cdr3_nt: TGTGCCATCAGTGATGGGTCTAGCGGGAGTGAGCAGTACTTC
d_call: NA; j_call: TRBJ2-7; v_call: TRBV11-2; cdr3_aa: CASSFDRSSYEQYF; cdr3_nt: TGTGCCAGCAGCTTCGACAGAAGTAGCTACGAGCAGTACTTC